The clone carrying this T cell receptor beta chain was counted only a few times. Its antigen is unknown. At one end, the junction sequence differs from germline, possibly due to a read error. This entry is derived from a study of T cells in Graves' hyperthyroidism and ophthalmopathy. RNA transcripts gave rise to amplified TCR beta CDR3 regions. TCR CDR3 regions were first amplified by RT-PCR with HTBI primers. TCRdb re-derived calls from the multiplex PCR reads in MiXCR, one entry per CDR3 protein. The table includes 600,000 to 850,000 distinct CDR3 sequences, roughly a sixth detected once. Diagnostic assessment was based on clinical symptoms, serum thyroxine and TRAb, thyroid ultrasound and orbital computed tomography. The CDR3 is 16 residues long. Per germline, CDR1 PRHDT and CDR2 FYEKMQ (reference sequence). Study outcomes and limitations: The authors' 13 V-J model separated ophthalmopathy from stable hyperthyroidism.

The TCR originated in a woman between 50 and 59 years old with Graves' hyperthyroidism that later progressed to Graves' ophthalmopathy. Specimen: blood. The V call is TRBV13, the J call TRBJ1-1, with D maybe TRBD1 (5 bases). The CDR3 loop is CASTLGLGDGNTEAFF. The CDR3 DNA reads as TGTGCCAGCACCTTAGGGTTAGGGGACGGGAACACTGAAGCTTTCTTT.